This T cell receptor (beta chain) was observed in a study of blood T cells in healthy people across ages. This clonotype appeared a few times. CDR1 is MNHEY and CDR2 is SVGAGI in the germline V gene. The CDR3 has 15 residues. With V trimmed by 2 bases and J by 4 bases, 3 bases remained unmatched. Using a J-beta primer mix together with a sample-barcoded 5' primer, a second PCR was run for roughly 7 to 12 cycles. TCRdb reanalysed the 5' RACE reads using MiXCR and keeps one entry per CDR3 protein. The profile shows about 1,500,000 distinct CDR3 sequences, about 43% of them singletons. This TCR derives from a woman younger than 35 in good health. Source material: blood. The chain joins TRBV6-5 to TRBJ1-5; 9 nucleotides align to TRBD1. CDR3 in amino acids: CASSYGTGQNQPQHF. CDR3 in DNA: TGTGCCAGCAGTTACGGGACAGGGCAAAATCAGCCCCAGCATTTT.